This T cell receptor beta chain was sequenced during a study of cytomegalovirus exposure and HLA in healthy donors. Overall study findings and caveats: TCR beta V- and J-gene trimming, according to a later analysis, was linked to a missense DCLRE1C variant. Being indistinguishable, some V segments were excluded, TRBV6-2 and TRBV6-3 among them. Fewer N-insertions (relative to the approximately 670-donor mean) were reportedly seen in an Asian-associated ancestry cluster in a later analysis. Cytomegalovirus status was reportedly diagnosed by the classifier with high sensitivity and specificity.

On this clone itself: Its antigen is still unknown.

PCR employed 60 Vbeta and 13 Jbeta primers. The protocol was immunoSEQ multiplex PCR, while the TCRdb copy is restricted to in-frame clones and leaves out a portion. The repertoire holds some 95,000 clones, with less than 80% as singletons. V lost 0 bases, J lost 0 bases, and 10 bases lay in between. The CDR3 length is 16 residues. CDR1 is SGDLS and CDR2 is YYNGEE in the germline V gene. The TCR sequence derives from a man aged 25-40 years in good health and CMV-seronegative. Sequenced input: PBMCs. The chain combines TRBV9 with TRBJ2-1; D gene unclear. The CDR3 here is CASSVDGYSSYNEQFF. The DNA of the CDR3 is TGTGCCAGCAGCGTAGACGGCTACAGCTCCTACAATGAGCAGTTCTTC.